This TCR beta chain emerged from a study of blood T cells in healthy people across ages. With a J-beta primer mix and a sample-barcoded 5' primer, a second PCR ran roughly 6 to 12 cycles. Tagging of each cDNA molecule was performed by a template-switch adaptor with 12 random nucleotides. MiXCR, applied by TCRdb to the 5' RACE reads, yields one record per CDR3 protein. The repertoire holds roughly 680,000 distinct CDR3 sequences, with about 21% as singletons. Points on this clonotype: The conserved phenylalanine or tryptophan is not found at the CDR3 terminus, so this likely reflects a read error.

The origin of this receptor is a man aged 70-80 years in good health. What was sequenced was blood.

The CDR3 region is CSASTDSYEQYL. CDR3 DNA: TGCAGTGCTAGCACTGACTCGTACGAGCAGTACCTC. The V gene is TRBV20-1, the J gene TRBJ2-1, with D uncertain. The end of the DNA fits TRBJ2-7 better, so the J call may be wrong. The CDR3 spans 12 residues. Germline CDR1 and CDR2: DFQATT and SNEGSKA (reference sequence).